This T cell receptor (beta chain) was retrieved from a study of cytomegalovirus exposure and HLA in healthy donors. The CDR3 has 16 amino acids. Trimming at V came to 3 bases and at J to 5 bases, leaving 7 bases not matched to a gene. Germline lookup yields CDR1 SGHRS and CDR2 YFSETQ. PCR amplification relied on 60 Vbeta primers (plus 13 Jbeta primers). The repertoire was sequenced with immunoSEQ multiplex PCR; TCRdb's copy has only in-frame clones and lacks some. The table has more than 70,000 clones, roughly two thirds seen once; the top ten hold 7.5% to 8%. The J gene is TRBJ2-1, the V gene TRBV5-1; 11 bases are a match to TRBD2. Sample: PBMCs. The TCR sequence derives from a man between 35 and 55 years old in good health and CMV-seropositive. CDR3 loop: CASSYLSGGADNEQFF. CDR3 bases: TGCGCCAGCAGCTATCTTAGCGGGGGGGCCGACAATGAGCAGTTCTTC.